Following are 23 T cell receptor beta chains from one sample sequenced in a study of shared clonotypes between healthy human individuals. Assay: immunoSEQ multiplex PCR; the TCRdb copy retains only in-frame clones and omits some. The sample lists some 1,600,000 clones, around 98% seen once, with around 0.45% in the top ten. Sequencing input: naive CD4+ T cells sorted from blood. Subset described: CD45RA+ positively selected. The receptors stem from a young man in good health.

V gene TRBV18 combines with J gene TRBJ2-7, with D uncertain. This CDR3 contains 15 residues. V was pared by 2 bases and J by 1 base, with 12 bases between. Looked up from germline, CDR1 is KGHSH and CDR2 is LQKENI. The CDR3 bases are TGTGCCAGCTCACCAGACCCCGAGCGATCCTACGAGCAGTACTTC. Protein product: CASSPDPERSYEQYF.

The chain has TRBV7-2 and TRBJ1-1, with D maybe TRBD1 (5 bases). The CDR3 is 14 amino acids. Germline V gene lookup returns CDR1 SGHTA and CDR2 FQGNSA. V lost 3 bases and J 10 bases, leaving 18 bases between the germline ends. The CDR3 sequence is CASSFLSRDQGAFF. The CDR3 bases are TGTGCCAGCAGCTTTCTCTCCAGGGATCAGGGAGCTTTCTTT. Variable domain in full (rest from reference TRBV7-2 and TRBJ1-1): GAGVSQSPSNKVTEKGKDVELRCDPISGHTALYWYRQSLGQGLEFLIYFQGNSAPDKSGLPSDRFSAERTGGSVSTLTIQRTQQEDSAVYLCASSFLSRDQGAFFGQGTRLTVV.

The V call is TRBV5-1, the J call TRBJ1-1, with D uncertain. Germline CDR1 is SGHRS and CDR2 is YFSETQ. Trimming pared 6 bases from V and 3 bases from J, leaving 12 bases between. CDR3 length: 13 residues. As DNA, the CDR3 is TGCGCCAGCACCATCGGGAGGGACACTGAAGCTTTCTTT. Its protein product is CASTIGRDTEAFF.

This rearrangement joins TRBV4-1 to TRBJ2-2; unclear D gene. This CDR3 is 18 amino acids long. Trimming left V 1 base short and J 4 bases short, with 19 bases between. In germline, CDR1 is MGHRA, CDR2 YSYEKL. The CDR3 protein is CASSQAARPPAVTGELFF. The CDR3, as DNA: TGCGCCAGCAGCCAAGCGGCCAGGCCACCCGCGGTCACCGGGGAGCTGTTTTTT.

CDR3 sequence (DNA): TGCGCCAGCGTGGGGGTTTCCATGGGGAACACTGAAGCTTTCTTT. This codes for CASVGVSMGNTEAFF. J is TRBJ1-1 and V is TRBV5-1; the D gene is possibly TRBD1 (5 bases). V was pared by 7 bases and J by 1 base, with 17 bases between. Germline V gene sequence: CDR1 SGHRS, CDR2 YFSETQ. The CDR3 sequence is 15 residues long.

In nucleotides, the CDR3 is TGCGCCAGCAGCTCCGGACTAGCGGGGGACACAGATACGCAGTATTTT. It codes for CASSSGLAGDTDTQYF. The chain employs TRBV5-1 and TRBJ2-3; 13 bases fit TRBD2. The V and J ends lost 3 bases and 2 bases, in that order; junction bases with no gene match: 3. This CDR3 has 16 residues. Germline V CDR1 and CDR2: SGHRS, YFSETQ.

The CDR3 loop reads CASSSSGRAPGELFF. In nucleotides, the CDR3 is TGCGCCAGCAGCTCTAGCGGGAGGGCCCCCGGGGAGCTGTTTTTT. The V and J genes are TRBV5-1 and TRBJ2-2, with 12 nucleotides matching TRBD2. The junction had 3 bases not matched to a gene; V was cut back by 3 bases and J by 6 bases. CDR3 length: 15 amino acids. Germline V gives CDR1 SGHRS, CDR2 YFSETQ.

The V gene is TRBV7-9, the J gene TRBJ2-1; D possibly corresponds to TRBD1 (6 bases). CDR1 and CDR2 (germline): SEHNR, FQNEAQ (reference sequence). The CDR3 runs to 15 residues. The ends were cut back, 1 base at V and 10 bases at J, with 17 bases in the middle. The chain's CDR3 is CASSLGGIGQGEQFF. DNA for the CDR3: TGTGCCAGCAGCTTAGGGGGGATAGGCCAGGGGGAGCAGTTCTTC.

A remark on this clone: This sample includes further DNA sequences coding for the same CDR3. The CDR3 nucleotides are TGCGCCAGCAGCTTAGCGGGGAGCTCCTACAATGAGCAGTTCTTC. It encodes CASSLAGSSYNEQFF. The chain has TRBV5-1 and TRBJ2-1; 7 nucleotides line up with TRBD2. Germline assignment: CDR1 SGHRS and CDR2 YFSETQ. The CDR3 has 15 amino acids. The junction had 2 bases not matched to a gene; V was cut back by 2 bases and J by 0 bases.

The CDR3 here is CASSKDPGTGVTGELFF. The CDR3 DNA follows: TGTGCCAGCAGCAAGGATCCCGGGACAGGGGTCACCGGGGAGCTGTTTTTT. This chain links TRBV25-1 with TRBJ2-2, with TRBD1 matching 10 bases. Germline V gives CDR1 MGHDK, CDR2 SYGVNS. J was trimmed by 4 bases and V by 6 bases; bases with no gene match: 11. This CDR3 region has 17 residues.

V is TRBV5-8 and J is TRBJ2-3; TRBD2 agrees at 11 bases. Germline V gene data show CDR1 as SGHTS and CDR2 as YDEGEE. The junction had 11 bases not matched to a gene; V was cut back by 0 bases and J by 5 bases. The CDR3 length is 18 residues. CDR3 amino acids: CASSLVGAASGRRDTQYF. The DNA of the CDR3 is TGTGCCAGCAGCTTGGTGGGAGCGGCTAGCGGGAGGAGAGATACGCAGTATTTT. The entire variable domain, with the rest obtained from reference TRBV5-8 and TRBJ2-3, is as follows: EAGVTQSPTHLIKTRGQQATLRCSPISGHTSVYWYQQALGLGLQFLLWYDEGEERNRGNFPPRFSGRQFPNYSSELNVNALELEDSALYLCASSLVGAASGRRDTQYFGPGTRLTVL.

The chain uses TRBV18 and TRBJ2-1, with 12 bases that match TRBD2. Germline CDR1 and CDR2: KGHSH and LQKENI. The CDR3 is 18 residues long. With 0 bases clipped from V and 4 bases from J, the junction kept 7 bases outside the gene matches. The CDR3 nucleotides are TGTGCCAGCTCACCACCGTTTGGCCTAGCGGGAGGGTACAATGAGCAGTTCTTC. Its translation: CASSPPFGLAGGYNEQFF. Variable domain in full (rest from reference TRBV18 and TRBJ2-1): NAGVMQNPRHLVRRRGQEARLRCSPMKGHSHVYWYRQLPEEGLKFMVYLQKENIIDESGMPKERFSAEFPKEGPSILRIQQVVRGDSAAYFCASSPPFGLAGGYNEQFFGPGTRLTVL.

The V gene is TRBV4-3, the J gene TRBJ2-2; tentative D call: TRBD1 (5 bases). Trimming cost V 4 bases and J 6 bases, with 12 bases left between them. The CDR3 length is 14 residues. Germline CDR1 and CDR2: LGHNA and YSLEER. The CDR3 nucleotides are TGCGCCAGCAGCCGGCAGGGTCCCGCCGGGGAGCTGTTTTTT. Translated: CASSRQGPAGELFF.

CDR3 sequence reads: CASSILGQNSYEQYF. The CDR3 DNA sequence: TGTGCCAGTAGTATCCTGGGACAGAACTCCTACGAGCAGTACTTC. The rearrangement links TRBV19 to TRBJ2-7; 7 bases align to TRBD1. This CDR3 comprises 15 residues. Germline-derived CDR1 and CDR2 are LNHDA and SQIVND (reference sequence). The ends lost 3 bases at V and 0 bases at J; junction bases unmatched: 5.

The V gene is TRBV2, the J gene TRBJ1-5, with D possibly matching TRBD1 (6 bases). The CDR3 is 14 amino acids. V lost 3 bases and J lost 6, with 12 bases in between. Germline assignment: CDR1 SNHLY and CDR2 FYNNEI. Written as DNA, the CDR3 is TGTGCCAGCAGTGATTTATGGGGGGCTCAGCCCCAGCATTTT. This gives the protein CASSDLWGAQPQHF.

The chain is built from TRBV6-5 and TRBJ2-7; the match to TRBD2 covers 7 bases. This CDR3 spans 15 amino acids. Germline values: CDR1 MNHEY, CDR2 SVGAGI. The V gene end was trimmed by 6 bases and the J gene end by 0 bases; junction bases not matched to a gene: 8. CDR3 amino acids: CASRTKRGSSYEQYF. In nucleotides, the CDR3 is TGTGCCAGCAGGACAAAGCGGGGCTCCTCCTACGAGCAGTACTTC.

The CDR3 region is CASSSFNADTEAFF. The CDR3 DNA sequence: TGCGCCAGCAGCTCATTTAACGCGGACACTGAAGCTTTCTTT. This chain joins TRBV5-1 and TRBJ1-1; no definite D call. The germline V gene has CDR1 SGHRS and CDR2 YFSETQ. V was clipped by 3 bases and J by 3 bases, with 12 bases between them. This CDR3 region has 14 residues.

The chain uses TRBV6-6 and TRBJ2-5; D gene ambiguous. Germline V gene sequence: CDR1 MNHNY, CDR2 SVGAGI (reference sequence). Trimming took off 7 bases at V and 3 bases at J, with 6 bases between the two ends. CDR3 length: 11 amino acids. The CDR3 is CASTQKETQYF. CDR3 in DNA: TGTGCCAGCACCCAGAAAGAGACCCAGTACTTC.

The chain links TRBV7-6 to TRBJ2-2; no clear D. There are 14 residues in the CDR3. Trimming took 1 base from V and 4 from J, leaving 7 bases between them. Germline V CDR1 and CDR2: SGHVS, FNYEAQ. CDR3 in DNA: TGTGCCAGCAGCTTAGTCACTGTCACCGGGGAGCTGTTTTTT. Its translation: CASSLVTVTGELFF.

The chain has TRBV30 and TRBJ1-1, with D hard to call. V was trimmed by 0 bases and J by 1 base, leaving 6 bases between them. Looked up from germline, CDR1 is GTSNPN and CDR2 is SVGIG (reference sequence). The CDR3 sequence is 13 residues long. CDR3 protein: CAWSVMGNTEAFF. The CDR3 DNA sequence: TGTGCCTGGAGTGTAATGGGGAACACTGAAGCTTTCTTT.

For the CDR3, the DNA is TGTGCCAGCTCCCTGGACGGGTATTACACTGAAGCTTTCTTT. Protein product: CASSLDGYYTEAFF. The rearrangement joins TRBV18 to TRBJ1-1, with D unclear. The V gene lost 6 bases and the J gene lost 3 bases, with 14 bases spanning the gap. The CDR3 runs to 14 residues. Germline CDR1 is KGHSH and CDR2 is LQKENI.

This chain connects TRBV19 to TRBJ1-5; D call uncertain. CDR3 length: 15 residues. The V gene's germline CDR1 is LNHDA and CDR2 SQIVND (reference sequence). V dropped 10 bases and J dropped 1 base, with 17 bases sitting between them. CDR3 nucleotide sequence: TGTGCCACCACCCGGGCGGGTAACAGCAATCAGCCCCAGCATTTT. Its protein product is CATTRAGNSNQPQHF.

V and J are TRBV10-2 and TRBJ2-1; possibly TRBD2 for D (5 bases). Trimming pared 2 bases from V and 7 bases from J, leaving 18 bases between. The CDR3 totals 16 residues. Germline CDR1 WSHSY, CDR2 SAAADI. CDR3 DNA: TGCGCCAGCAGTGAGATTCTACAGCATGGAGGAAATGAGCAGTTCTTC. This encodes CASSEILQHGGNEQFF.